This T cell receptor beta chain was profiled in a study of shared clonotypes between healthy human individuals. V was clipped by 6 bases and J by 3 bases, with 11 bases between them. Per germline, CDR1 SNHLY and CDR2 FYNNEI. This CDR3 contains 13 residues. Assay: immunoSEQ multiplex PCR; the TCRdb copy retains only in-frame clones and omits some. The sample consists of about 2.3 million clones, more than 85% of them appearing once. The sequenced sample consisted of naive CD4+ T cells from PBMCs. Indicated subset: CD45RA+ positively selected. The chain is built from TRBV2 and TRBJ1-1; D unclear. The clonotype comes from a man aged 18-30 years in good health. Some clones in this sample may be carry-over from other donors' samples. CDR3 nucleotides: TGTGCCAGCAGATCATCTAGGGACACTGAAGCTTTCTTT. Translating it yields CASRSSRDTEAFF. Looking up the rest from reference TRBV2 and TRBJ1-1 gives the full variable domain: EPEVTQTPSHQVTQMGQEVILRCVPISNHLYFYWYRQILGQKVEFLVSFYNNEISEKSEIFDDQFSVERPDGSNFTLKIRSTKLEDSAMYFCASRSSRDTEAFFGQGTRLTVV.